This TCR beta chain was obtained from a study of blood T cell repertoires in COVID-19. This clone was detected once. The method was immunoSEQ multiplex PCR; TCRdb's version includes in-frame clones alone and lacks a portion of them. The sample yields around 260,000 clones, approximately 90% seen once. From germline, CDR1 is MNHEY and CDR2 SVGAGI. CDR3 length: 13 amino acids. Trimming stripped 4 bases from V and 4 bases from J, with 10 bases between. The source material was peripheral blood. This sequence was found in a man aged 25 to 40 with acute or convalescent COVID-19. This chain joins TRBV6-5 and TRBJ1-1; D gene ambiguous. CDR3 nucleotides: TGTGCCAGCAGTTCTGGACTGACCACTGAAGCTTTCTTT. Its translation is CASSSGLTTEAFF.